These 22 T cell receptor beta chains were sequenced from one sample in a study of HIV-infected children after antiretroviral therapy interruption. Treatment: PENTA 11 planned treatment interruption arm or continuous ART arm. RNA-based 3' RACE libraries used unique molecular identifiers. TCRdb called the 3' RACE reads again in MiXCR, with one record for every CDR3 protein. Here the sample spans about 89,000 distinct CDR3 sequences, approximately 6.9% being singletons. Sequenced material: CD45RA+ CD4+ T cells from PBMCs, pooled from several time points, taken from a donor given antiretroviral therapy, either interrupted or continuous. Subset: naive CD4+ CD45RA+ CD45RO- T cells. These receptors all stem from a pool of human donors with HIV.

This clonotype was observed at least ten times. The chain recombines TRBV7-9 with TRBJ2-7; no clear D gene. Trimming removed 1 base at V and 2 bases at J, with 12 bases between. This CDR3 contains 15 residues. Germline assignment: CDR1 SEHNR and CDR2 FQNEAQ (reference sequence). The CDR3 DNA reads TGTGCCAGCAGCTTAGAGGGTTGGTTGGCCTACGAGCAGTACTTC. It encodes CASSLEGWLAYEQYF.

This clonotype was recorded many times. The chain combines TRBV6-2 or TRBV6-3 with TRBJ2-1; TRBD2 aligns across 11 bases. Germline V gene data show CDR1 as MNHEY and CDR2 as SVGEGT. The CDR3 sequence is 17 residues long. V lost 6 bases to trimming and J lost 4 bases; unmatched junction nucleotides: 11. The CDR3 region has the DNA TGTGCCAGCAGGCCACTGGGACTAGCGGAACCTTACAATGAGCAGTTCTTC. Translated, it gives CASRPLGLAEPYNEQFF.

This CDR3 reads CASTEGATETQYF. CDR3 DNA sequence: TGTGCCAGTACTGAGGGGGCAACGGAGACCCAGTACTTC. V is TRBV13 and J is TRBJ2-5, with TRBD1 identical over 7 bases. Germline CDR1 reads PRHDT; CDR2 reads FYEKMQ (reference sequence). V lost 9 bases to trimming and J lost 5 bases; unmatched junction nucleotides: 9. The CDR3 contains 13 residues.

In this sample, this clonotype turned up many times. The chain joins TRBV7-9 to TRBJ2-1; D tentatively reads TRBD1 or TRBD2 (7 bases each). The CDR3 has 15 amino acids. Germline V CDR1 and CDR2: SEHNR, FQNEAQ (reference sequence). Trimming took off 5 bases at V and 9 bases at J, with 20 bases between the two ends. The CDR3 DNA reads TGTGCCAGCAGCGGGAGGGGGCGCCGACCCTTTGAGCAGTTCTTC. Amino acids: CASSGRGRRPFEQFF.

The rearrangement uses TRBV7-3 and TRBJ2-1, with D maybe TRBD1 (6 bases). Germline V gene lookup returns CDR1 SGHTA and CDR2 FQGTGA. V was trimmed by 5 bases and J by 8 bases, leaving 22 bases between them. This CDR3 contains 16 residues. The CDR3 spells CASSRTRVQGIDEQFF. The CDR3 DNA follows: TGTGCCAGCAGCCGAACCCGGGTACAGGGAATAGATGAGCAGTTCTTC. Variable domain in full (rest from reference TRBV7-3 and TRBJ2-1): GAGVSQTPSNKVTEKGKYVELRCDPISGHTALYWYRQSLGQGPEFLIYFQGTGAADDSGLPNDRFFAVRPEGSVSTLKIQRTERGDSAVYLCASSRTRVQGIDEQFFGPGTRLTVL.

CDR3 sequence: CASSLGSSRDIQYF. The CDR3 coding sequence is TGTGCCAGCAGCTTGGGGTCGAGTAGGGACATTCAGTACTTC. V gene TRBV5-5 combines with J gene TRBJ2-4, with no clear D. The ends were cut back, 0 bases at V and 8 bases at J, with 12 bases in the middle. The CDR3 extends over 14 amino acids. Germline values: CDR1 SGHKS, CDR2 YYEKEE (reference sequence).

This clonotype was observed at least ten times. The genes are TRBV20-1 and TRBJ1-6, with a tentative D call TRBD1 (6 bases). Per germline, CDR1 DFQATT and CDR2 SNEGSKA (reference sequence). Trimming stripped 3 bases from V and 5 bases from J, with 8 bases between. This CDR3 comprises 13 residues. CDR3 bases: TGCAGTGCTAGCCGACAGGATAATTCACCCCTCCACTTT. This translates into CSASRQDNSPLHF.

This clonotype came up many times. This rearrangement joins TRBV2 to TRBJ2-2; D remains unclear. The CDR3 totals 15 residues. Per the germline V gene, CDR1 is SNHLY and CDR2 is FYNNEI. V was pared by 2 bases and J by 12 bases, with 19 bases between. This chain's CDR3 is CASSEWDSVPFKLFF. As DNA, the CDR3 is TGTGCCAGCAGTGAATGGGATTCGGTCCCATTCAAGCTGTTTTTT.

This clonotype was detected many times. The rearrangement joins TRBV29-1 to TRBJ1-2; TRBD1 matches 9 bases. The trim removed 3 bases at V and 10 bases at J, leaving 12 bases unmatched. The germline V gene has CDR1 SQVTM and CDR2 ANQGSEA. The CDR3 is 14 residues long. CDR3: CSVELWDRVDDYTF. CDR3 nucleotides: TGCAGCGTTGAGCTCTGGGACAGGGTCGACGACTACACCTTC. Supplemented by reference TRBV29-1 and TRBJ1-2, the full variable domain reads SAVISQKPSRDICQRGTSLTIQCQVDSQVTMMFWYRQQPGQSLTLIATANQGSEATYESGFVIDKFPISRPNLTFSTLTVSNMSPEDSSIYLCSVELWDRVDDYTFGSGTRLTVV.

V is TRBV9 and J is TRBJ2-7; D gene ambiguous. The CDR3 sequence is 14 residues long. The germline V gene has CDR1 SGDLS and CDR2 YYNGEE. Trimming took off 4 bases at V and 2 bases at J, with 13 bases between the two ends. CDR3 coding DNA: TGTGCCAGCAGCCTCCGGGCAGACCCCTACGAGCAGTACTTC. Translated, it gives CASSLRADPYEQYF.

This clonotype was recorded at least ten times. The J gene is TRBJ2-1, the V gene TRBV28; unclear D gene. The CDR3 spans 11 residues. Trimming took 8 bases from V and 9 from J, leaving 11 bases between them. Per the germline V gene, CDR1 is MDHEN and CDR2 is SYDVKM. This CDR3 reads CASPGPGEQFF. Written as DNA, the CDR3 is TGTGCCAGCCCTGGGCCTGGTGAGCAGTTCTTC.

Only a few counts were recorded for this clonotype. This chain uses TRBV29-1 with TRBJ2-7; D remains ambiguous. The V and J ends lost 4 bases and 12 bases respectively, with 13 bases between them. Germline CDR1 SQVTM, CDR2 ANQGSEA. The CDR3 runs 10 residues. CDR3 sequence (DNA): TGCAGCGTTGCAGCCCCACTGCTGTACTTC. Protein: CSVAAPLLYF.

This clonotype was found many times. The gene calls are TRBV5-1 and TRBJ2-2; 7 nucleotides align to TRBD1. The CDR3 has 15 residues. Germline V lookup: CDR1 SGHRS, CDR2 YFSETQ. The V and J ends lost 0 bases and 6 bases, in that order; junction bases with no gene match: 5. CDR3 DNA: TGCGCCAGCAGCTTGGAGTTCAGGGGGTCCGGGGAGCTGTTTTTT. It translates to CASSLEFRGSGELFF.

The chain employs TRBV7-2 and TRBJ1-1, with a possible D match to TRBD1 (5 bases). The CDR3 has 14 residues. Trimming pared 5 bases from V and 3 bases from J, leaving 13 bases between. Germline V CDR1 and CDR2: SGHTA, FQGNSA. DNA of the CDR3: TGTGCCAGCAGCCCGGGGGGTTTTGACACTGAAGCTTTCTTT. The encoded protein is CASSPGGFDTEAFF.

This clonotype was recorded at least ten times. V usage is TRBV29-1 and J usage is TRBJ2-3; D call uncertain. V dropped 4 bases and J dropped 2 bases, with 10 bases sitting between them. The CDR3 has 13 amino acids. From germline, CDR1 is SQVTM and CDR2 ANQGSEA. In DNA form, the CDR3 reads TGCAGCGTTGTGTGGCGGCTCACAGATACGCAGTATTTT. Translation gives CSVVWRLTDTQYF.

This clonotype was found many times. V is TRBV6-4 and J is TRBJ2-6; D remains ambiguous. Germline values: CDR1 MRHNA, CDR2 SNTAGT. This CDR3 is built from 14 residues. Trimming pared 1 base from V and 5 bases from J, leaving 6 bases between. The CDR3 DNA is TGTGCCAGCAGTGACTATTACAGGGCCAACGTCCTGACTTTC. The encoded protein is CASSDYYRANVLTF.

This clonotype was seen many times. The V and J genes are TRBV19 and TRBJ1-2, with D hard to call. The V gene lost 3 bases and the J gene lost 4 bases, with 9 bases spanning the gap. The CDR3 length is 13 residues. Germline CDR1 LNHDA, CDR2 SQIVND (reference sequence). The CDR3 region is CASSIVASYGYTF. CDR3 sequence (DNA): TGTGCCAGTAGTATCGTGGCCTCCTATGGCTACACCTTC. The whole variable domain, remainder taken from reference TRBV19 and TRBJ1-2, is DGGITQSPKYLFRKEGQNVTLSCEQNLNHDAMYWYRQDPGQGLRLIYYSQIVNDFQKGDIAEGYSVSREKKESFPLTVTSAQKNPTAFYLCASSIVASYGYTFGSGTRLTVV.

About this clonotype itself: One end of the junction is discordant with germline, which a read error may explain. V is TRBV10-3 and J is TRBJ1-3; TRBD1 is a possible D gene (6 bases). The CDR3 totals 12 residues. Germline lookup yields CDR1 ENHRY and CDR2 SYGVKD. CDR3 sequence: CAISEEGTITGF. CDR3 bases: TGTGCCATCAGTGAGGAGGGGACAATCACGGGCTTT.

In its sample, this clonotype was seen many times. The chain uses TRBV7-3 and TRBJ1-6; a possible D gene is TRBD1 (5 bases). The V end lost 2 bases, the J end lost 8 bases, and 7 bases lay between the germline ends. The CDR3 runs 13 residues. Germline CDR1 and CDR2: SGHTA and FQGTGA. The CDR3 nucleotides are TGTGCCAGCAGCTTAGACAGTTATTCACCCCTCCACTTT. Its protein is CASSLDSYSPLHF.

This clonotype turned up a few times. The J gene is TRBJ2-7, the V gene TRBV19; D might be TRBD1 or TRBD2, each matching 5 bases. Trimming stripped 0 bases from V and 2 bases from J, with 14 bases between. Per germline, CDR1 LNHDA and CDR2 SQIVND (reference sequence). CDR3 length equals 16 residues. The CDR3 here is CASSIDRQGPAYEQYF. The CDR3 nucleotides read TGTGCCAGTAGTATAGATCGGCAGGGACCAGCCTACGAGCAGTACTTC.

This clonotype was counted many times. The chain combines TRBV12-3 or TRBV12-4 with TRBJ2-7; 9 bases fit TRBD2. V trimming: 4 bases; J trimming: 2 bases; junction bases outside the gene matches: 6. The CDR3 spans 15 residues. For the CDR3, the DNA is TGTGCCAGCAGTTCTGCGGGGGGGGGACCCTACGAGCAGTACTTC. Its protein is CASSSAGGGPYEQYF.

In its sample, this clonotype was seen many times. V is TRBV18 and J is TRBJ2-7; tentative D call: TRBD1 (5 bases). Trimming removed 2 bases at V and 0 bases at J, with 5 bases between. CDR1 is KGHSH and CDR2 is LQKENI in the germline V gene. The CDR3 consists of 13 residues. Here the CDR3 reads CASSPDSSYEQYF. As DNA, the CDR3 is TGTGCCAGCTCACCAGACAGCTCCTACGAGCAGTACTTC.